The clone carrying this T cell receptor (beta chain) was detected once. Its cognate antigen is unknown. The sample comes from a study of cytomegalovirus exposure and HLA in healthy donors. Per germline, CDR1 SGHTA and CDR2 FQGTGA. The CDR3 length is 16 residues. With 2 bases clipped from V and 4 bases from J, the junction kept 9 bases outside the gene matches. Study-level findings and limits: Through in vitro validation, a few CMV-associated chains were shown to be specific for CMV antigens. CMV serostatus stood as the only immune exposure information on hand. Common viral pathogens seemed, in a later analysis, to connect with several of the most significant clusters.

PCR was performed using 60 Vbeta and 13 Jbeta primers. This table comes from immunoSEQ multiplex PCR, and its TCRdb copy is limited to in-frame clones, with some not included. The repertoire consists of approximately 160,000 clones, with almost 85% occurring once and the leading ten covering around 5%. The receptor was derived from a girl between 5 and 17 years old in good health and CMV-seropositive. The chain has TRBV7-3 and TRBJ2-5; 8 positions match TRBD1. Material for sequencing was PBMCs. For the CDR3, the DNA is TGTGCCAGCAGCTTAGGGGACAGGAGCCTTCGAGAGACCCAGTACTTC. Its protein product is CASSLGDRSLRETQYF.